A selection of T cell receptor beta chains follows, all from one sample in a study of cytomegalovirus exposure and HLA in healthy donors. Repertoires were generated with immunoSEQ multiplex PCR, while TCRdb's copy carries only in-frame clones and drops some. Counted here are roughly 150,000 clones, around 73% occurring once; the ten biggest clones make up around 1.6%. Sequencing was performed on PBMCs. These receptor sequences come from a woman under 30 in good health and CMV-seronegative. CDR3s include the opening cysteine and the closing phenylalanine or tryptophan. The order of the fields is CDR3 length, J gene, V gene, clone size, D gene, CDR3 protein, CDR3 DNA. The D gene is left open where the match is weak. Some rows have no size entry. The others give once, few or many, or a class for an expanded clone.

15 | TRBJ1-2 | TRBV6-6 | few | TRBD1 | CASSYRGQGAYGYTF | TGTGCCAGCAGTTACCGCGGACAGGGGGCTTATGGCTACACCTTC
15 | TRBJ2-5 | TRBV7-9 | - | - | CASSELGGAGETQYF | TGTGCCAGCAGCGAGTTGGGGGGGGCGGGGGAGACCCAGTACTTC
14 | TRBJ1-3 | TRBV10-3 | few | TRBD1 | CAISGTGEGNTIYF | TGTGCCATCAGTGGGACAGGGGAGGGAAACACCATATATTTT
14 | TRBJ2-2 | TRBV27 | - | - | CASRAGWDTGELFF | TGTGCCAGCAGGGCAGGGTGGGACACCGGGGAGCTGTTTTTT
15 | TRBJ2-1 | TRBV11-2 | - | TRBD2 | CASSSGTSGINEQFF | TGTGCCAGCAGTTCCGGGACTAGCGGGATAAATGAGCAGTTCTTC
15 | TRBJ2-1 | TRBV5-8 | - | TRBD1 | CASSYRTGPNNEQFF | TGTGCCAGCAGCTACCGGACAGGGCCTAACAATGAGCAGTTCTTC
16 | TRBJ2-3 | TRBV5-8 | - | TRBD2 | CASSLFAGVVTDTQYF | TGTGCCAGCAGCCTTTTTGCGGGAGTCGTTACAGATACGCAGTATTTT
13 | TRBJ2-5 | TRBV7-6 | - | - | CATRLSGEETQYF | TGTGCCACCCGCCTCTCGGGGGAAGAGACCCAGTACTTC
15 | TRBJ1-1 | TRBV28 | - | - | CASSYPGGRDTEAFF | TGTGCCAGCAGTTATCCGGGGGGGCGCGACACTGAAGCTTTCTTT
13 | TRBJ1-3 | TRBV13 | few | - | CASSPGSGNTIYF | TGTGCCAGCAGCCCAGGCTCTGGAAACACCATATATTTT
15 | TRBJ2-1 | TRBV5-8 | few | TRBD1 | CASRAGTGVYNEQFF | TGTGCCAGCAGGGCCGGGACAGGGGTTTACAATGAGCAGTTCTTC
15 | TRBJ2-5 | TRBV15 | few | TRBD2 | CATGRTSGTRETQYF | TGTGCCACCGGCCGGACTAGCGGGACCCGGGAGACCCAGTACTTC
15 | TRBJ1-2 | TRBV4-3 | many | TRBD1 | CASQKQRTGNYGYTF | TGCGCCAGCCAGAAACAGAGGACAGGGAATTATGGCTACACCTTC
15 | TRBJ2-1 | TRBV11-2 | - | - | CASSLARDPYNEQFF | TGTGCCAGCAGTCTAGCGCGGGACCCCTACAATGAGCAGTTCTTC
13 | TRBJ1-2 | TRBV4-3 | - | TRBD1 | CASSGQDSYGYTF | TGCGCCAGCAGCGGACAGGACAGCTATGGCTACACCTTC
16 | TRBJ1-5 | TRBV7-2 | few | TRBD1 | CASSPMGQGSYQPQHF | TGTGCCAGCAGCCCGATGGGACAGGGAAGCTATCAGCCCCAGCATTTT
13 | TRBJ1-2 | TRBV4-1 | - | TRBD1 | CASSRTGGDGYTF | TGCGCCAGTTCTAGGACAGGGGGAGATGGCTACACCTTC
15 | TRBJ1-1 | TRBV6-1 | - | TRBD1 | CASTLTGQMNTEAFF | TGTGCCAGCACCCTGACAGGGCAAATGAACACTGAAGCTTTCTTT
15 | TRBJ2-1 | TRBV7-2 | - | TRBD2 | CASSPSGSSDNEQFF | TGTGCCAGCAGCCCAAGCGGGAGTTCTGACAATGAGCAGTTCTTC
16 | TRBJ1-6 | TRBV19 | - | - | CASSMSSPSGNSPLHF | TGTGCCAGTAGTATGTCGTCGCCCTCGGGGAATTCACCCCTCCACTTT
15 | TRBJ2-1 | TRBV7-2 | - | TRBD2 | CASSLVAGVVGEQFF | TGTGCCAGCAGCTTAGTAGCGGGAGTCGTTGGTGAGCAGTTCTTC
16 | TRBJ2-7 | TRBV11-2 | - | - | CASSTIALVRASEQYF | TGTGCCAGCAGCACCATTGCACTAGTAAGAGCCAGCGAGCAGTACTTC
15 | TRBJ1-3 | TRBV5-1 | once | - | CASSPGGRLFDTIYF | TGCGCCAGCAGCCCCGGTGGCAGACTTTTCGACACCATATATTTT
15 | TRBJ2-6 | TRBV15 | - | TRBD1 | CATGSGGSGANGLTF | TGTGCCACCGGATCAGGGGGCTCTGGGGCCAACGGCCTGACTTTC
14 | TRBJ1-4 | TRBV10-3 | - | - | CAISSGQTNEKLFF | TGTGCCATCAGTTCGGGACAAACTAATGAAAAACTGTTTTTT
15 | TRBJ1-1 | TRBV5-5 | - | TRBD1 | CASSFRTGTNTEAFF | TGTGCCAGCAGCTTCCGGACAGGGACGAACACTGAAGCTTTCTTT
17 | TRBJ1-1 | TRBV5-1 | - | TRBD1 | CASSFWGPTGRSTEAFF | TGCGCCAGCAGCTTTTGGGGGCCGACAGGGAGGAGCACTGAAGCTTTCTTT
14 | TRBJ1-2 | TRBV6-1 | few | TRBD1 | CASSEQGTVYGYTF | TGTGCCAGCAGTGAACAAGGGACAGTTTATGGCTACACCTTC
14 | TRBJ2-1 | TRBV5-4 | few | - | CASSPGGGVNEQFF | TGTGCCAGCAGCCCAGGTGGCGGGGTCAATGAGCAGTTCTTC
13 | TRBJ1-1 | TRBV5-4 | - | TRBD1 | CASSYTGVRAAFF | TGTGCCAGCAGTTATACAGGGGTTAGGGCAGCTTTCTTT
15 | TRBJ2-2 | TRBV4-3 | - | - | CASSHASLGTGELFF | TGCGCCAGCAGCCACGCTAGCTTAGGCACCGGGGAGCTGTTTTTT
14 | TRBJ2-2 | TRBV7-2 | - | - | CASSASKNTGELFF | TGTGCCAGCAGCGCCTCTAAGAACACCGGGGAGCTGTTTTTT
13 | TRBJ2-5 | TRBV7-9 | - | - | CASRLAGEETQYF | TGTGCCAGCAGGCTCGCAGGGGAAGAGACCCAGTACTTC
16 | TRBJ2-3 | TRBV7-8 | - | - | CASSLARAAARDTQYF | TGTGCCAGCAGCTTAGCGAGGGCAGCGGCACGCGATACGCAGTATTTT
14 | TRBJ1-4 | TRBV27 | - | - | CASSPRGAWEKLFF | TGTGCCAGCAGCCCTCGGGGGGCTTGGGAAAAACTGTTTTTT
15 | TRBJ2-5 | TRBV7-9 | - | - | CASNPSGVPQETQYF | TGTGCCAGCAACCCGTCGGGAGTCCCTCAAGAGACCCAGTACTTC
17 | TRBJ1-4 | TRBV4-1 | - | - | CASSQDPAGVANEKLFF | TGCGCCAGCAGCCAAGATCCCGCCGGGGTGGCTAATGAAAAACTGTTTTTT
14 | TRBJ2-7 | TRBV18 | - | - | CASSPQAGAYEQYF | TGTGCCAGCTCACCGCAGGCAGGGGCCTACGAGCAGTACTTC
13 | TRBJ1-1 | TRBV7-7 | - | - | CASSLTENTEAFF | TGTGCCAGCAGCTTGACAGAAAACACTGAAGCTTTCTTT
17 | TRBJ2-1 | TRBV12-2 | - | - | CASRLASPAGVGDEQFF | TGTGCAAGTCGCTTAGCTTCCCCGGCGGGAGTTGGGGATGAGCAGTTCTTC
14 | TRBJ2-1 | TRBV6-5 | - | - | CASSYTPAGNEQFF | TGTGCCAGCAGTTACACTCCAGCAGGCAATGAGCAGTTCTTC
13 | TRBJ1-1 | TRBV10-2 | - | - | CASSGGRKGQAFF | TGCGCCAGCAGTGGTGGACGAAAGGGGCAAGCTTTCTTT
13 | TRBJ1-2 | TRBV9 | - | - | CASSVEEGYGYTF | TGTGCCAGCAGCGTAGAGGAGGGCTATGGCTACACCTTC
15 | TRBJ2-5 | TRBV15 | - | - | CATSRDPGKQETQYF | TGTGCCACCAGCAGAGATCCGGGGAAGCAAGAGACCCAGTACTTC
17 | TRBJ1-5 | TRBV28 | - | TRBD1 | CASSLMRQGGGNQPQHF | TGTGCCAGCAGTTTAATGAGACAGGGGGGCGGCAATCAGCCCCAGCATTTT
13 | TRBJ2-7 | TRBV2 | once | TRBD2 | CASSEIGGLAQYF | TGTGCCAGCAGTGAAATCGGCGGACTAGCGCAGTACTTC
16 | TRBJ2-1 | TRBV7-3 | - | - | CASSLRPDGLLNEQFF | TGTGCCAGCAGCTTACGTCCCGATGGCCTCCTCAATGAGCAGTTCTTC
13 | TRBJ1-3 | TRBV6-5 | - | TRBD1 | CASRETGGNTIYF | TGTGCCAGCAGGGAGACAGGGGGAAACACCATATATTTT
14 | TRBJ1-1 | TRBV28 | few | TRBD1 | CASSVQGLNTEAFF | TGTGCCAGCAGTGTACAGGGGTTGAACACTGAAGCTTTCTTT
13 | TRBJ2-3 | TRBV21-1 | - | - | CASSGPPGDTQYF | TGTGCCAGCAGCGGCCCTCCGGGAGATACGCAGTATTTT
14 | TRBJ1-1 | TRBV30 | - | - | CAWGETYLNTEAFF | TGTGCCTGGGGGGAGACGTATTTGAACACTGAAGCTTTCTTT
15 | TRBJ1-2 | TRBV19 | once | TRBD1 | CASSPWARGEYGYTF | TGTGCCAGTAGTCCGTGGGCCAGGGGGGAGTATGGCTACACCTTC
14 | TRBJ1-1 | TRBV29-1 | - | - | CSARTAGEGTEAFF | TGCAGCGCCAGGACGGCGGGCGAGGGTACTGAAGCTTTCTTT
14 | TRBJ2-2 | TRBV28 | - | - | CASMGGGVTGELFF | TGTGCCAGCATGGGAGGGGGGGTCACCGGGGAGCTGTTTTTT
15 | TRBJ1-1 | TRBV11-2 | - | - | CASSLTPGRNTEAFF | TGTGCCAGCAGCTTAACCCCCGGGAGGAACACTGAAGCTTTCTTT
16 | TRBJ1-2 | TRBV10-3 | once | - | CAISEWEGSGGYGYTF | TGTGCCATCAGTGAGTGGGAGGGGTCCGGTGGGTATGGCTACACCTTC
13 | TRBJ1-2 | TRBV6-1 | - | TRBD1 | CASSPTGNYGYTF | TGTGCCAGCAGTCCGACAGGGAACTATGGCTACACCTTC